This TCR beta chain came from a study of OX40 agonist ivuxolimab in advanced cancers. Sequencing used immunoSEQ multiplex PCR; TCRdb keeps in-frame clones, though not all of them. The profile shows 76,000 or so clones, 80% to 90% of them singletons. Germline CDR1 reads SGHAT; CDR2 reads FQNNGV. V lost 5 bases to trimming and J lost 3 bases; unmatched junction nucleotides: 2. CDR3 length: 15 residues. The receptor's source is an adult with an advanced solid tumor such as melanoma, head and neck, liver or kidney cancer. The rearrangement joins TRBV11-2 to TRBJ2-2; 11 bases agree with TRBD1. This sample comprised CD4+ or CD8+ T cells sorted from blood, obtained in a trial of the OX40 agonist ivuxolimab. DNA of the CDR3: TGTGCCAGCAGCATGGACAGGGGGCACACCGGGGAGCTGTTTTTT. It translates to CASSMDRGHTGELFF.